Presented here are 30 T cell receptor beta chains from one specimen sequenced in a study of blood T cell repertoires in COVID-19. Data came from immunoSEQ multiplex PCR; TCRdb stores just in-frame clones and leaves some out. The sample lists about 280,000 clones; more than 75% were seen once. The material sequenced was peripheral blood. The receptors originated from a man aged 40-55 years with active or convalescent COVID-19.

The V call is TRBV15, the J call TRBJ1-2, with D possibly TRBD1 on 6 matching bases. This CDR3 has 14 amino acids. V lost 3 bases, J lost 1 base, and 9 bases lay in between. The germline V gene encodes CDR1 LNHNV and CDR2 YYDKDF (reference sequence). DNA of the CDR3: TGTGCCACCAGCAGGGACAGAGTTAACTATGGCTACACCTTC. The encoded protein is CATSRDRVNYGYTF.

The V call is TRBV9, the J call TRBJ2-5; possibly TRBD1 for D (5 bases). The CDR3 loop spans 14 amino acids. The V gene lost 4 bases and the J gene lost 3 bases, with 13 bases spanning the gap. Germline CDR1 is SGDLS and CDR2 is YYNGEE. The CDR3 loop reads CASSSTEQEETQYF. CDR3 coding DNA: TGTGCCAGCAGCTCCACCGAACAGGAAGAGACCCAGTACTTC.

Here the CDR3 DNA reads TGTGCCAGCAGCTACCTCCCGGGACTAGCGGGAGGGGGTGAGCAGTTCTTC. This encodes CASSYLPGLAGGGEQFF. The chain employs TRBV11-2 and TRBJ2-1; TRBD2 matches 16 bases. V shed 4 bases and J 9 bases; nucleotides not matched to a gene: 9. This CDR3 is built from 17 residues. Germline V gene lookup returns CDR1 SGHAT and CDR2 FQNNGV.

The chain joins TRBV15 to TRBJ2-3; TRBD2 aligns across 11 bases. This CDR3 spans 16 amino acids. Trimming took 3 bases from V and 4 from J; bases not matched to a gene: 6. Per the germline V gene, CDR1 is LNHNV and CDR2 is YYDKDF (reference sequence). CDR3 DNA sequence: TGTGCCACCAGCAGGGAATTAGCGGGAGGGGCAGATACGCAGTATTTT. It encodes CATSRELAGGADTQYF.

The chain links TRBV14 to TRBJ2-7; 11 nucleotides align to TRBD1. Germline CDR1 is SGHDN and CDR2 is FVKESK. The CDR3 runs 16 residues. V lost 6 bases to trimming and J lost 3 bases; unmatched junction nucleotides: 10. The CDR3 loop is CASRPTGQGGVYEQYF. DNA of the CDR3: TGTGCCAGCAGACCTACGGGACAGGGGGGCGTCTACGAGCAGTACTTC.

V usage is TRBV27 and J usage is TRBJ2-4, with 8 bases that match TRBD2. Germline assignment: CDR1 MNHEY and CDR2 SMNVEV (reference sequence). This CDR3 has 17 amino acids. The V gene end was trimmed by 5 bases and the J gene end by 4 bases; junction bases not matched to a gene: 13. CDR3 bases: TGTGCCAGCAGTCCTCACCCGGGAGGGTGGGAAAAAAACATTCAGTACTTC. It yields the protein CASSPHPGGWEKNIQYF.

The chain is built from TRBV3-1 (or the pseudogene TRBV3-2) and TRBJ2-7; 7 bases align to TRBD2. Germline V lookup: CDR1 LGHDT, CDR2 YNNKEL (reference sequence). Trimming at V came to 0 bases and at J to 1 base, leaving 18 bases not matched to a gene. This CDR3 region has 20 residues. CDR3 DNA: TGTGCCAGCAGCCAAGACAGTCCGTGGGATAGCGGGTACCCATCCTACGAGCAGTACTTC. It yields the protein CASSQDSPWDSGYPSYEQYF.

CDR3 DNA sequence: TGTGCCACCAGTGTTGGACAGGGGGCGTCCAATGAGCAGTTCTTC. Translated, it gives CATSVGQGASNEQFF. The chain employs TRBV24-1 and TRBJ2-1; 11 nucleotides align to TRBD1. Trimming took 5 bases from V and 6 from J; bases not matched to a gene: 5. CDR3 size: 15 residues. Germline assignment: CDR1 KGHDR and CDR2 SFDVKD.

V is TRBV6-4 and J is TRBJ1-1; TRBD1 is a possible D gene (5 bases). The germline V and J ends were trimmed by 4 bases and 4 bases, with 13 bases remaining between them. The germline V gene has CDR1 MRHNA and CDR2 SNTAGT. The CDR3 runs to 14 residues. CDR3 region: CASSAFPGGTEAFF. Here the CDR3 DNA reads TGTGCCAGCAGTGCCTTCCCCGGGGGCACTGAAGCTTTCTTT.

As for this clone: This sample includes further DNA sequences coding for the same CDR3. This chain joins TRBV6-5 and TRBJ1-6, with 9 bases lining up with TRBD1. This CDR3 has 13 residues. The V gene's germline CDR1 is MNHEY and CDR2 SVGAGI. Trimming took 6 bases from V and 6 from J; bases not matched to a gene: 0. The CDR3 nucleotides read TGTGCCAGCAGGGGACAGGGTAATTCACCCCTCCACTTT. It specifies CASRGQGNSPLHF.

The rearrangement uses TRBV28 and TRBJ2-7; possible D gene TRBD2, 6 bases. CDR1 MDHEN and CDR2 SYDVKM come from the germline V gene. CDR3 size: 12 residues. Deletions cut 8 bases from V and 5 bases from J, with 13 bases between. This chain's CDR3 is CASVSGVDEQYF. CDR3 sequence (DNA): TGTGCCAGCGTCTCGGGAGTCGACGAGCAGTACTTC.

The V call is TRBV28, the J call TRBJ1-1, with D possibly matching TRBD1 (5 bases). The CDR3 is 14 amino acids. V was clipped by 3 bases and J by 0 bases, with 8 bases between them. Germline CDR1 reads MDHEN; CDR2 reads SYDVKM. Here the CDR3 reads CASSFGGLNTEAFF. CDR3 in DNA: TGTGCCAGCAGTTTTGGGGGGTTGAACACTGAAGCTTTCTTT.

J is TRBJ1-4 and V is TRBV15; TRBD1 matches at 7 bases. Trimming cost V 0 bases and J 8 bases; bases outside gene matches: 21. CDR1 and CDR2 from the germline V gene are LNHNV and YYDKDF (reference sequence). The CDR3 totals 20 residues. In DNA form, the CDR3 reads TGTGCCACCAGCAGAGATTGGGACAGCAGGAAGGGTCGGGCTGGCGAAAAACTGTTTTTT. Its translation: CATSRDWDSRKGRAGEKLFF.

The chain employs TRBV28 and TRBJ1-1; D is perhaps TRBD1 (5 bases). Per germline, CDR1 MDHEN and CDR2 SYDVKM. Trimming cost V 2 bases and J 7 bases, with 14 bases left between them. This CDR3 is built from 14 residues. The CDR3 loop is CASSLIPLGGEAFF. The CDR3 DNA sequence: TGTGCCAGCAGTTTAATACCTCTGGGGGGTGAAGCTTTCTTT.

The chain combines TRBV12-5 with TRBJ2-3; no clear D. The germline CDR1 and CDR2 sequences are LGHNT and FRNRAP. CDR3 length equals 14 residues. The germline V and J ends were trimmed by 2 bases and 5 bases, with 11 bases remaining between them. The CDR3 loop reads CASGLRLERDTQYF. The CDR3 DNA reads TGTGCTAGTGGTTTGCGGCTAGAAAGAGATACGCAGTATTTT.

The gene calls are TRBV6-5 and TRBJ2-2; TRBD1 matches at 9 bases. This CDR3 has 15 amino acids. Germline trimming cut 7 bases from V and 3 bases from J; bases unmatched to any gene: 6. The germline CDR1 and CDR2 sequences are MNHEY and SVGAGI. DNA of the CDR3: TGTGCCAGCATCTCGACAGGGGGTTACACCGGGGAGCTGTTTTTT. Protein product: CASISTGGYTGELFF.

The genes are TRBV20-1 and TRBJ1-1; D is unresolved. CDR1 and CDR2 (germline): DFQATT, SNEGSKA (reference sequence). The CDR3 runs 11 residues. V shed 2 bases and J shed 7 bases, with 8 bases lying between them. The CDR3 reads CSARPRGEAFF. Here the CDR3 DNA reads TGCAGTGCTAGACCCCGGGGTGAAGCTTTCTTT.

The chain is built from TRBV5-1 and TRBJ1-1, with D possibly being TRBD1 (6 bases). The CDR3 extends over 14 amino acids. Germline V CDR1 and CDR2: SGHRS, YFSETQ. Trimming removed 7 bases from V and 4 bases from J, with 17 bases in between. The CDR3 DNA reads as TGCGCCAGCGCCGAACAGGGAGAACTCACTGAAGCTTTCTTT. The encoded protein is CASAEQGELTEAFF. The complete variable domain, with remaining parts taken from reference TRBV5-1 and TRBJ1-1, reads KAGVTQTPRYLIKTRGQQVTLSCSPISGHRSVSWYQQTPGQGLQFLFEYFSETQRNKGNFPGRFSGRQFSNSRSEMNVSTLELGDSALYLCASAEQGELTEAFFGQGTRLTVV.

The V call is TRBV6-6, the J call TRBJ2-5; 8 nucleotides align to TRBD2. Germline-derived CDR1 and CDR2 are MNHNY and SVGAGI (reference sequence). Trimming took 4 bases from V and 6 from J; bases not matched to a gene: 10. There are 15 residues in the CDR3. The CDR3 nucleotides read TGTGCCAGCAGTTGGGCCGGACTAGCCGGGAAGACCCAGTACTTC. As protein: CASSWAGLAGKTQYF.

This clone has at least ten counts. The chain has TRBV2 and TRBJ1-4; TRBD1 aligns across 7 bases. The CDR3 is 15 residues long. V lost 4 bases and J lost 4; bases outside the gene matches: 6. CDR1 and CDR2 from the germline V gene are SNHLY and FYNNEI. This CDR3 reads CASSALGTVNEKLFF. The CDR3 DNA reads TGTGCCAGCAGTGCCCTAGGGACAGTTAATGAAAAACTGTTTTTT.

The chain links TRBV2 to TRBJ1-6; a possible D gene is TRBD1 (6 bases). The germline V and J ends were trimmed by 11 bases and 9 bases, with 20 bases remaining between them. The germline CDR1 and CDR2 sequences are SNHLY and FYNNEI. There are 14 residues in the CDR3. The CDR3 is CAFHVGQGSSPLHF. CDR3 coding DNA: TGTGCCTTCCACGTCGGGCAGGGGAGTTCACCCCTCCACTTT.

This sequence joins TRBV6-6 and TRBJ1-1; D uncertain. The CDR3 covers 13 residues. Trimming cost V 10 bases and J 0 bases, with 12 bases left between them. CDR1 is MNHNY and CDR2 is SVGAGI in the germline V gene (reference sequence). CDR3 DNA sequence: TGTGCCACCGGACGGGGTCTGAACACTGAAGCTTTCTTT. Translation: CATGRGLNTEAFF.

The V and J genes are TRBV29-1 and TRBJ2-7; 10 bases are shared with TRBD1. This CDR3 has 13 amino acids. The trim removed 3 bases at V and 6 bases at J, leaving 5 bases unmatched. The V gene's germline CDR1 is SQVTM and CDR2 ANQGSEA. The CDR3 DNA follows: TGCAGCGTTGATGGGACAGGGGCGGGCGAGCAGTACTTC. Encoded protein: CSVDGTGAGEQYF.

J is TRBJ1-1 and V is TRBV6-6; D is unclear. V shed 9 bases and J shed 3 bases, with 8 bases lying between them. The CDR3 is 11 residues long. Germline V gives CDR1 MNHNY, CDR2 SVGAGI (reference sequence). The CDR3 is CASGIDTEAFF. The DNA of the CDR3 is TGTGCCAGTGGTATAGACACTGAAGCTTTCTTT.

This chain connects TRBV21-1 to TRBJ1-2; the DNA was not compared with TRBD1, the D call given in the table. TRBV21-1 is marked as a pseudogene. CDR3 size: 16 residues. CDR3 sequence: CASSKGSGQGALGYTF. For the CDR3, the DNA is TGTGCCAGCAGCAAAGGTTCCGGACAGGGGGCGCTTGGCTACACCTTC.

The CDR3 nucleotides are TGTGCCAGCAGCTTGGCTGGCAGTTCCTACGAGCAGTACTTC. It translates to CASSLAGSSYEQYF. The chain is built from TRBV5-6 and TRBJ2-7; unclear D gene. Germline V lookup: CDR1 SGHDT, CDR2 YYEEEE. V was cut by 0 bases and J by 1 base, with 8 bases left in between. CDR3 length: 14 residues.

The chain is built from TRBV5-1 and TRBJ2-1, with TRBD1 matching 11 bases. The CDR3 sequence is 12 residues long. V lost 2 bases and J lost 14; bases outside the gene matches: 3. Germline loops: CDR1 SGHRS, CDR2 YFSETQ. The CDR3: CASSFGGQGEFF. CDR3 bases: TGCGCCAGCAGCTTCGGGGGACAGGGGGAGTTCTTC.

The rearrangement links TRBV11-2 to TRBJ1-2, with D possibly matching TRBD1 (6 bases). Germline CDR1 SGHAT, CDR2 FQNNGV. The CDR3 extends over 16 amino acids. Trimming removed 5 bases at V and 4 bases at J, with 20 bases between. The CDR3 DNA is TGTGCCAGCAGCGCCCGAGGTGGGGCAGGGGCCTATGGCTACACCTTC. Amino acid sequence: CASSARGGAGAYGYTF.

The chain uses TRBV30 and TRBJ2-5; no firm D call. The germline gives CDR1 GTSNPN, CDR2 SVGIG (reference sequence). CDR3 length equals 13 residues. With 0 bases removed from V and 1 base from J, the gap between germline ends came to 6 bases. The CDR3 is CAWSVQRQETQYF. CDR3 nucleotides: TGTGCCTGGAGTGTACAACGCCAAGAGACCCAGTACTTC.

The genes are TRBV9 and TRBJ2-3; 11 bases line up with TRBD2. CDR1 is SGDLS, CDR2 YYNGEE, per germline. CDR3 length: 19 amino acids. J lost 0 bases, V lost 1 base, and 10 bases had no gene match. The CDR3 region is CASSVSLAGGSSSTDTQYF. The CDR3 DNA is TGTGCCAGCAGCGTATCGCTAGCGGGGGGATCCTCGAGCACAGATACGCAGTATTTT.